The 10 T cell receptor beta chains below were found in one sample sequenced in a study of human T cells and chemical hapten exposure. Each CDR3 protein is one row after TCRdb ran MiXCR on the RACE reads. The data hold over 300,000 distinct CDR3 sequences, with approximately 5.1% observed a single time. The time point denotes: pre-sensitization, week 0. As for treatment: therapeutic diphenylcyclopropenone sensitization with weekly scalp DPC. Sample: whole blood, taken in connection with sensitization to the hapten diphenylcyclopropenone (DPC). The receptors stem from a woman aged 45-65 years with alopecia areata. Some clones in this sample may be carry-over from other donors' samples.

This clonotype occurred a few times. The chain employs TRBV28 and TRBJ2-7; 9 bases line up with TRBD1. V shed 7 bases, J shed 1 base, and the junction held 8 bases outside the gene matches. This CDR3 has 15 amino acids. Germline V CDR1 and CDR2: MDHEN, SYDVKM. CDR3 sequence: CASTRTGAESYEQYF. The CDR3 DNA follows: TGTGCCAGCACCAGGACAGGGGCCGAGTCCTACGAGCAGTACTTC.

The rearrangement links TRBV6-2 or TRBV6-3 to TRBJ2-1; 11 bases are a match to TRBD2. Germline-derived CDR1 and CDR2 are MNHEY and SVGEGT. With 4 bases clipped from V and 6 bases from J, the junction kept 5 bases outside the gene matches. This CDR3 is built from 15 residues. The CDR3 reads CASSLLLAGGNEQFF. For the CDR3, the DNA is TGTGCCAGCAGTTTATTGCTAGCGGGAGGCAATGAGCAGTTCTTC.

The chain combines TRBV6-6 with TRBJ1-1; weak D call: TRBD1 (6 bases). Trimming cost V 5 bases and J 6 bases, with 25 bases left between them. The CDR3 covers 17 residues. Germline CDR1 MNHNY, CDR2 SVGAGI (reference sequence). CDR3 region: CASSLTFFEQGGPEAFF. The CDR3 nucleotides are TGTGCCAGCAGTCTTACCTTCTTCGAACAGGGAGGGCCTGAAGCTTTCTTT.

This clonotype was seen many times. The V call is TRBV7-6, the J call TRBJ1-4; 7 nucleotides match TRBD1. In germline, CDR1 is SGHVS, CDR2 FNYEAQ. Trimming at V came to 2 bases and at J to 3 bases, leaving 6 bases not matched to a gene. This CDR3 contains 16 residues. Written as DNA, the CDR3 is TGTGCCAGCAGCTTAAGAGAGGGGGCGGCTAATGAAAAACTGTTTTTT. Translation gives CASSLREGAANEKLFF.

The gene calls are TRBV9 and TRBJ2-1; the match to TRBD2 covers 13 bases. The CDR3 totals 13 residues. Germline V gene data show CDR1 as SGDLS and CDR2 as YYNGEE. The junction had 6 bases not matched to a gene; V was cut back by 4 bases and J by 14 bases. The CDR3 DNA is TGTGCCAGCAGCTTAACTAGCGGGGGGGCAAAGTTCTTC. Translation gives CASSLTSGGAKFF. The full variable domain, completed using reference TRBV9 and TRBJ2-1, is DSGVTQTPKHLITATGQRVTLRCSPRSGDLSVYWYQQSLDQGLQFLIQYYNGEERAKGNILERFSAQQFPDLHSELNLSSLELGDSALYFCASSLTSGGAKFFGPGTRLTVL.

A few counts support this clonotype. CDR3 DNA sequence: TGTGCCAGCAGCGCACCGAGGGGAAGCACAGATACGCAGTATTTT. Translating it yields CASSAPRGSTDTQYF. The rearrangement uses TRBV28 and TRBJ2-3; TRBD1 or TRBD2 may be the D gene (5 bases each). This CDR3 contains 15 residues. V was cut by 6 bases and J by 0 bases, with 13 bases left in between. The germline V gene has CDR1 MDHEN and CDR2 SYDVKM.

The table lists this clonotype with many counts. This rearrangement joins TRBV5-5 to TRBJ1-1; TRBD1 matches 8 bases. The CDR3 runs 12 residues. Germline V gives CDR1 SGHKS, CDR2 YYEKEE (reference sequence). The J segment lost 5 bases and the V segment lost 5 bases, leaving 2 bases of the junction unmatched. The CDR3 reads CASSRQGTEAFF. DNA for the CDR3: TGTGCCAGCAGTAGACAGGGGACTGAAGCTTTCTTT.

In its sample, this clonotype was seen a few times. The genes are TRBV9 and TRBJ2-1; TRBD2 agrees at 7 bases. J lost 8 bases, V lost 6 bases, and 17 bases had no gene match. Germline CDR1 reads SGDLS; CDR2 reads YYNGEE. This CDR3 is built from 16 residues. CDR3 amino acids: CASKGGRTSSTDEQFF. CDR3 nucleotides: TGTGCCAGCAAAGGAGGGAGGACTAGTTCTACAGATGAGCAGTTCTTC.

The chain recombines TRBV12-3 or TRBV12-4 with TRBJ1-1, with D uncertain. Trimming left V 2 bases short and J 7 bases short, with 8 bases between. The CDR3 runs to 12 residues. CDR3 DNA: TGTGCCAGCAGTTTACCAGTGGGTGAAGCTTTCTTT. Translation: CASSLPVGEAFF.

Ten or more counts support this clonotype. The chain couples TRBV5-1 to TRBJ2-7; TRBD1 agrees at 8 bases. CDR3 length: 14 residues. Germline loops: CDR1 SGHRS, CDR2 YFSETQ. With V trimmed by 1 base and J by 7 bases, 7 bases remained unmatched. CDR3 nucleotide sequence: TGCGCCAGCAGCTTGAGCCAGGGGGCGAAAGAGCAGTACTTC. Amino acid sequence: CASSLSQGAKEQYF.